Presented here are 29 T cell receptor beta chains from one specimen sequenced in a study of T and B cells in COVID-19 patients. Multiplex PCR with BIOMED2 TRB-A/B primer pools amplified TRB rearrangements. TCRdb used MiXCR to reprocess the multiplex PCR reads, holding one entry per CDR3 protein. This table has 13,000 or so distinct CDR3 sequences, less than 30% appearing once. Blood genomic DNA input for TRB amplification was roughly 250-550 ng. Material: blood. These TCRs come from a human donor who had recovered from COVID-19.

J is TRBJ2-7 and V is TRBV5-1; 10 nucleotides line up with TRBD2. This CDR3 is built from 15 residues. The trim removed 1 base at V and 2 bases at J, leaving 3 bases unmatched. Per germline, CDR1 SGHRS and CDR2 YFSETQ. The DNA of the CDR3 is TGCGCCAGCAGCTTGAGCCTAGCGGGGGCCTACGAGCAGTACTTC. Encoded protein: CASSLSLAGAYEQYF. The full variable domain, its missing parts supplied by reference TRBV5-1 and TRBJ2-7, is KAGVTQTPRYLIKTRGQQVTLSCSPISGHRSVSWYQQTPGQGLQFLFEYFSETQRNKGNFPGRFSGRQFSNSRSEMNVSTLELGDSALYLCASSLSLAGAYEQYFGPGTRLTVT.

J is TRBJ2-5 and V is TRBV9; 7 nucleotides align to TRBD2. The CDR3 covers 14 residues. Germline V gene sequence: CDR1 SGDLS, CDR2 YYNGEE. V dropped 2 bases and J dropped 5; count of bases not matched to a gene: 6. In DNA, the CDR3 is TGTGCCAGCAGCGTTGGGGGGGTGGGGGAGACCCAGTACTTC. It codes for CASSVGGVGETQYF.

Many counts were recorded for this clonotype. The chain joins TRBV6-1 to TRBJ2-3; maybe TRBD1 (6 bases). Germline values: CDR1 MNHNS, CDR2 SASEGT. The CDR3 has 14 residues. V lost 3 bases, J lost 3 bases, and 10 bases lay in between. The CDR3 reads CASSDVRGTDTQYF. In DNA, the CDR3 is TGTGCCAGCAGTGACGTCAGGGGAACAGATACGCAGTATTTT.

The chain recombines TRBV13 with TRBJ2-3, with 12 bases aligning to TRBD2. The V segment lost 0 bases and the J segment 3 bases; nucleotides outside the gene matches: 4. Germline V CDR1 and CDR2: PRHDT, FYEKMQ (reference sequence). The CDR3 extends over 17 amino acids. CDR3 amino acids: CASSLGLAGGQTDTQYF. As DNA, the CDR3 is TGTGCCAGCAGCTTAGGGCTAGCGGGGGGGCAGACAGATACGCAGTATTTT. The complete variable domain, with remaining parts taken from reference TRBV13 and TRBJ2-3, reads AAGVIQSPRHLIKEKRETATLKCYPIPRHDTVYWYQQGPGQDPQFLISFYEKMQSDKGSIPDRFSAQQFSDYHSELNMSSLELGDSALYFCASSLGLAGGQTDTQYFGPGTRLTVL.

In this sample, this clonotype turned up many times. The chain is built from TRBV27 and TRBJ2-5; D is perhaps TRBD1 (6 bases). Germline CDR1 is MNHEY and CDR2 is SMNVEV (reference sequence). Trimming took off 3 bases at V and 1 base at J, with 15 bases between the two ends. The CDR3 consists of 16 residues. The DNA of the CDR3 is TGTGCCAGCAGTTTTTCCCCCGACAGGACCCAAGAGACCCAGTACTTC. It specifies CASSFSPDRTQETQYF.

The J gene is TRBJ2-5, the V gene TRBV10-2, with D maybe TRBD2 (5 bases). CDR3 length equals 12 residues. The germline gives CDR1 WSHSY, CDR2 SAAADI. Trimming took 8 bases from V and 2 from J, leaving 9 bases between them. The DNA for the CDR3 is TGCGCCAGCCAGAGCGGTCAAGAGACCCAGTACTTC. This encodes CASQSGQETQYF.

The rearrangement joins TRBV20-1 to TRBJ1-4; a weak D match, TRBD1 (6 bases). Germline CDR1 reads DFQATT; CDR2 reads SNEGSKA (reference sequence). With 5 bases removed from V and 8 bases from J, the gap between germline ends came to 21 bases. The CDR3 contains 15 residues. DNA for the CDR3: TGCAGTGCTGTCCCGGGACATTCGCGGAACGAAAAACTGTTTTTT. As protein: CSAVPGHSRNEKLFF.

This chain links TRBV29-1 with TRBJ1-2, with TRBD1 matching 8 bases. The J segment lost 4 bases and the V segment lost 4 bases, leaving 5 bases of the junction unmatched. Germline loops: CDR1 SQVTM, CDR2 ANQGSEA. The length of the CDR3 is 13 residues. CDR3 sequence reads: CSVVSGGAYGYTF. CDR3 nucleotides: TGCAGCGTTGTATCAGGGGGCGCCTATGGCTACACCTTC.

The chain is built from TRBV7-9 and TRBJ1-4; D is unclear. CDR1 and CDR2 from the germline V gene are SEHNR and FQNEAQ (reference sequence). The V and J ends lost 0 bases and 3 bases respectively, with 14 bases between them. CDR3 length equals 17 residues. The CDR3 sequence is CASSLAQAQRANEKLFF. The CDR3 nucleotides are TGTGCCAGCAGCTTAGCCCAGGCCCAGAGGGCTAATGAAAAACTGTTTTTT.

By sample fraction, this clonotype is medium-sized (0.01 to 0.1%). The rearrangement uses TRBV29-1 and TRBJ2-1, with TRBD2 identical over 10 bases. Germline V gene sequence: CDR1 SQVTM, CDR2 ANQGSEA. The CDR3 covers 13 residues. The ends lost 3 bases at V and 6 bases at J; junction bases unmatched: 2. The CDR3 bases are TGCAGCGTTGAGCTAGCGGGGGCCAATGAGCAGTTCTTC. Translating gives CSVELAGANEQFF.

This clonotype has just one count. The rearrangement joins TRBV7-6 to TRBJ2-6, with 10 nucleotides matching TRBD2. V lost 6 bases, J lost 3 bases, and 8 bases stayed unmatched. The CDR3 runs 17 residues. The germline V gene has CDR1 SGHVS and CDR2 FNYEAQ. The CDR3 sequence: CASSFSGRFFGANVLTF. CDR3 sequence (DNA): TGTGCCAGCAGTTTTAGCGGGAGGTTCTTTGGGGCCAACGTCCTGACTTTC.

In its sample, this clonotype was seen many times. The CDR3 loop reads CASSPPGGLAGANVLTF. The CDR3 DNA is TGTGCCAGCTCACCACCAGGGGGCTTAGCTGGGGCCAACGTCCTGACTTTC. The V call is TRBV18, the J call TRBJ2-6, with 7 positions matching TRBD1. J was trimmed by 2 bases and V by 0 bases; bases with no gene match: 4. Germline assignment: CDR1 KGHSH and CDR2 LQKENI. The CDR3 sequence is 17 residues long. The variable domain in full, with the rest retrieved from reference TRBV18 and TRBJ2-6, is NAGVMQNPRHLVRRRGQEARLRCSPMKGHSHVYWYRQLPEEGLKFMVYLQKENIIDESGMPKERFSAEFPKEGPSILRIQQVVRGDSAAYFCASSPPGGLAGANVLTFGAGSRLTVL.

This sequence joins TRBV12-3 or TRBV12-4 and TRBJ2-7; 10 nucleotides match TRBD1. CDR3 length: 14 amino acids. Trimming removed 1 base from V and 3 bases from J; junction bases left unmatched: 0. In nucleotides, the CDR3 is TGTGCCAGCAGTTTAGGGGACAGGGGCTACGAGCAGTACTTC. Translating gives CASSLGDRGYEQYF.

This clonotype is classed as medium-sized (0.01 to 0.1%). This chain uses TRBV6-6 with TRBJ2-3, with 10 bases lining up with TRBD2. Germline CDR1 is MNHNY and CDR2 is SVGAGI (reference sequence). V was clipped by 6 bases and J by 0 bases; unmatched bases: 15. This CDR3 is built from 19 residues. For the CDR3, the DNA is TGTGCCAGCAGCCCAACGGGGAGTAGCGGGAGGAAGAGCACAGATACGCAGTATTTT. This translates into CASSPTGSSGRKSTDTQYF.

At least ten counts were recorded for this clonotype. The chain couples TRBV12-3 or TRBV12-4 to TRBJ2-5; 12 positions agree with TRBD2. The V and J ends lost 3 bases and 5 bases, in that order; junction bases with no gene match: 7. This CDR3 has 16 residues. The CDR3 is CASSFTSGGPRETQYF. The CDR3 nucleotides are TGTGCCAGCAGTTTTACTAGCGGGGGGCCAAGGGAGACCCAGTACTTC.

This chain uses TRBV7-2 with TRBJ2-7, with 10 bases that match TRBD2. Per germline, CDR1 SGHTA and CDR2 FQGNSA. The CDR3 contains 16 residues. J gave up 2 bases and V 0 bases, and 4 bases lay outside the gene matches. Here the CDR3 reads CASSLAGTSVTYEQYF. In nucleotides, the CDR3 is TGTGCCAGCAGCTTAGCCGGGACTAGCGTCACCTACGAGCAGTACTTC.

This clonotype was counted a few times. V usage is TRBV12-3 or TRBV12-4 and J usage is TRBJ1-1; D remains ambiguous. Trimming took off 8 bases at V and 2 bases at J, with 15 bases between the two ends. CDR3 length equals 14 residues. CDR3 protein: CASSGEQSNTEAFF. CDR3 bases: TGTGCCAGCTCTGGGGAGCAGTCCAACACTGAAGCTTTCTTT.

This clonotype was seen only a few times. V and J are TRBV5-1 and TRBJ2-1; D uncertain. The V and J ends lost 4 bases and 3 bases respectively, with 17 bases between them. The CDR3 totals 16 residues. Germline V gene data show CDR1 as SGHRS and CDR2 as YFSETQ. The chain's CDR3 is CASSTDGSFNYNEQFF. DNA of the CDR3: TGCGCCAGCAGCACCGACGGGTCTTTTAACTACAATGAGCAGTTCTTC.

The chain carries TRBV28 and TRBJ1-4; 9 bases are shared with TRBD1. The CDR3 totals 15 residues. The germline CDR1 and CDR2 sequences are MDHEN and SYDVKM. The V and J ends lost 3 bases and 7 bases, in that order; junction bases with no gene match: 6. This CDR3 reads CASSLWDREREKLFF. CDR3 sequence (DNA): TGTGCCAGCAGTTTGTGGGACAGGGAGCGTGAAAAACTGTTTTTT.

J is TRBJ1-4 and V is TRBV6-1; TRBD1 is a possible D gene (6 bases). This CDR3 region has 17 residues. Germline lookup yields CDR1 MNHNS and CDR2 SASEGT. V was cut by 8 bases and J by 4 bases, with 23 bases left in between. The CDR3 nucleotides read TGTGCCAGCGTCGAGGGGGGAGGACAGCGTTATAATGAAAAACTGTTTTTT. Its protein is CASVEGGGQRYNEKLFF.

The rearrangement uses TRBV5-1 and TRBJ1-4, with D unresolved. This CDR3 region has 14 residues. CDR1 and CDR2 (germline): SGHRS, YFSETQ. V lost 4 bases and J lost 4, with 11 bases in between. The CDR3 loop is CASSEEAVNEKLFF. The CDR3 DNA reads as TGCGCCAGCAGCGAAGAGGCAGTTAATGAAAAACTGTTTTTT.

The gene calls are TRBV6-4 and TRBJ2-1; the match to TRBD2 covers 10 bases. With V trimmed by 5 bases and J by 4 bases, 2 bases remained unmatched. The V gene's germline CDR1 is MRHNA and CDR2 SNTAGT. CDR3 length: 14 amino acids. The CDR3 bases are TGTGCCAGCAGTCCTAGCGGGGGATACAATGAGCAGTTCTTC. Residues: CASSPSGGYNEQFF.

This clonotype is medium-sized (0.01 to 0.1%) within its sample. The V gene is TRBV19, the J gene TRBJ1-5; possible D gene TRBD1, 5 bases. Between the trimmed V and J ends, which lost 5 bases and 0 bases, there was a span of 8 bases. The CDR3 has 14 residues. Germline lookup yields CDR1 LNHDA and CDR2 SQIVND (reference sequence). The CDR3 DNA reads as TGTGCCAGTAGTGAGCAGGGTAGCAATCAGCCCCAGCATTTT. This sequence encodes CASSEQGSNQPQHF.

This clonotype is labeled medium-sized. The chain uses TRBV29-1 and TRBJ1-1; the D gene is possibly TRBD1 (5 bases). V dropped 4 bases and J dropped 0 bases, with 6 bases sitting between them. CDR3 length: 12 residues. Germline CDR1 and CDR2: SQVTM and ANQGSEA. The CDR3 nucleotides read TGCAGCGTTGGACAGTTGAACACTGAAGCTTTCTTT. Protein sequence: CSVGQLNTEAFF.

This clonotype is labeled as medium-sized. The chain couples TRBV5-4 to TRBJ2-1; 8 bases align to TRBD1. V shed 3 bases and J 0 bases; nucleotides not matched to a gene: 5. CDR3 size: 16 residues. Per germline, CDR1 SGHNT and CDR2 YYREEE (reference sequence). The CDR3 reads CASSYRTGSSYNEQFF. The CDR3 coding sequence is TGTGCCAGCAGCTACAGGACAGGGAGCTCCTACAATGAGCAGTTCTTC.

This clonotype appeared a few times. The genes are TRBV20-1 and TRBJ1-6; 9 bases align to TRBD1. This CDR3 comprises 14 residues. Germline lookup yields CDR1 DFQATT and CDR2 SNEGSKA (reference sequence). V was clipped by 6 bases and J by 10 bases; unmatched bases: 10. CDR3 residues: CSARLGTGRSPLHF. The CDR3 DNA sequence: TGCAGTGCACGACTCGGGACAGGGAGGTCACCCCTCCACTTT.

This clonotype was counted between two and nine times. This chain links TRBV12-3 or TRBV12-4 with TRBJ2-1; a weak D match, TRBD1 (6 bases). V lost 6 bases and J 8 bases, leaving 20 bases between the germline ends. CDR3 length: 15 amino acids. In DNA, the CDR3 is TGTGCCAGCAGCCTTGGACAGCGTCCAGGGGATGAGCAGTTCTTC. Translated, it gives CASSLGQRPGDEQFF.

V gene TRBV6-5 combines with J gene TRBJ2-3; D is uncertain. There are 12 residues in the CDR3. Deletions cut 4 bases from V and 8 bases from J, with 10 bases between. Germline CDR1 MNHEY, CDR2 SVGAGI. The CDR3 region is CASSFGPPTQYF. Here the CDR3 DNA reads TGTGCCAGCAGTTTTGGACCCCCTACGCAGTATTTT.

The V gene is TRBV30, the J gene TRBJ1-2, with 7 bases aligning to TRBD1. Per germline, CDR1 GTSNPN and CDR2 SVGIG (reference sequence). V shed 0 bases and J 8 bases; nucleotides not matched to a gene: 12. The CDR3 loop spans 15 amino acids. CDR3 nucleotides: TGTGCCTGGAGTGTACATGAGGGGGCGGGGTGGGGCTACACCTTC. Its translation is CAWSVHEGAGWGYTF.